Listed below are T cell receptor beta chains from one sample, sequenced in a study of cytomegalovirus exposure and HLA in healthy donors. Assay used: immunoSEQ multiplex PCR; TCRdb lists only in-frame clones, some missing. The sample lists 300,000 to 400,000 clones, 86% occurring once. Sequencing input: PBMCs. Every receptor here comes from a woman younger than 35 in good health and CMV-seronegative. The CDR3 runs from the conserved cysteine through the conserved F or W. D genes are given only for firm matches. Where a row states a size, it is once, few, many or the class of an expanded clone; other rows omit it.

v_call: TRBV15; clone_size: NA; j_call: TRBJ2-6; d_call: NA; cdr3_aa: CATSREGSGANVLTF; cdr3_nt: TGTGCCACCAGCAGGGAGGGGTCTGGGGCCAACGTCCTGACTTTC
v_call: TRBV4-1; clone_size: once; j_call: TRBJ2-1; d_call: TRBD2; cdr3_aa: CASSHGLAGAREQFF; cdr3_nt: TGCGCCAGCAGCCACGGACTAGCGGGAGCTCGGGAGCAGTTCTTC
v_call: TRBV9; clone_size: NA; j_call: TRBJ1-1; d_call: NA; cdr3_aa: CASSVARDMNTEAFF; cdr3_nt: TGTGCCAGCAGCGTAGCCAGGGACATGAACACTGAAGCTTTCTTT
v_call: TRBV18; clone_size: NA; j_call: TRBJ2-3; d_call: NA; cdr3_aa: CASSLDRSTDTQYF; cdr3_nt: TGTGCCAGCTCACTTGACAGGTCTACAGATACGCAGTATTTT
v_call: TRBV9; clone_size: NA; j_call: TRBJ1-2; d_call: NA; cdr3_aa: CASSSVGGAPDPNYGYTF; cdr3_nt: TGTGCCAGCAGCAGTGTTGGAGGGGCGCCGGACCCTAACTATGGCTACACCTTC
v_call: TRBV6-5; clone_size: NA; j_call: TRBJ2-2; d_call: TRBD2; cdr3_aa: CASSPRSGGTGELFF; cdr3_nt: TGTGCCAGCAGTCCCCGTAGCGGGGGCACCGGGGAGCTGTTTTTT
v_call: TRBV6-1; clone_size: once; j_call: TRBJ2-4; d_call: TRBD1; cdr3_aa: CASSAQGFQYF; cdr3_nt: TGTGCCAGCAGTGCACAGGGGTTTCAGTACTTC
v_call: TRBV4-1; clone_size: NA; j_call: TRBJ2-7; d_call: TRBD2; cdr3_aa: CASSQRLAGVVHEQYF; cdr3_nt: TGCGCCAGCAGCCAACGACTAGCGGGAGTCGTGCACGAGCAGTACTTC
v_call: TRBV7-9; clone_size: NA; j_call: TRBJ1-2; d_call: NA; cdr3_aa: CASRYFSGAGYTF; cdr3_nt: TGTGCCAGCCGTTACTTTTCTGGGGCCGGCTACACCTTC
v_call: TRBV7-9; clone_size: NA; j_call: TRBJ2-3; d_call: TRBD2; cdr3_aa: CATKGGLAKDTQYF; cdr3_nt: TGTGCCACCAAGGGAGGACTAGCGAAAGATACGCAGTATTTT
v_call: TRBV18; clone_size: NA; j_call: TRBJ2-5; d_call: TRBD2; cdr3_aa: CASSPESGGAAKTQYF; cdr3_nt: TGTGCCAGCTCACCTGAGAGCGGGGGGGCGGCGAAGACCCAGTACTTC
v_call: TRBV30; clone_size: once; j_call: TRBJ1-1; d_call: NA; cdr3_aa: CAWSYERDTEAFF; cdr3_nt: TGTGCCTGGAGTTATGAGAGGGACACTGAAGCTTTCTTT
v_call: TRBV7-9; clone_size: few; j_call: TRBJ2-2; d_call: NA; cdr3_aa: CASSPPGTVTGELFF; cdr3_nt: TGTGCCAGCAGCCCCCCCGGGACTGTGACCGGGGAGCTGTTTTTT
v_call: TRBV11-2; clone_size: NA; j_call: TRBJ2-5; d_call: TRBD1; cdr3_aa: CASSLGGTADPGMETQYF; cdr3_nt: TGTGCCAGCAGCTTAGGAGGGACAGCGGACCCCGGCATGGAGACCCAGTACTTC
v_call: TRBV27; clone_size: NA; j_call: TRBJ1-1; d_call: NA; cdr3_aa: CASKLGAWNTEAFF; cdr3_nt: TGTGCCAGCAAGCTAGGGGCCTGGAACACTGAAGCTTTCTTT
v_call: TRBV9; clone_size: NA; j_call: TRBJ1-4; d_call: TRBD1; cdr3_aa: CASSTRTGEGEKLFF; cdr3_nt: TGTGCCAGCAGCACCCGGACAGGGGAGGGTGAAAAACTGTTTTTT
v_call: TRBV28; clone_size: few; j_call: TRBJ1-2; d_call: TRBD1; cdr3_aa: CASSFAMGQNYGYTF; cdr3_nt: TGTGCCAGCAGTTTTGCAATGGGACAGAACTATGGCTACACCTTC
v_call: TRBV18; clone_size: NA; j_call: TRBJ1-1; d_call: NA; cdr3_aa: CASSQQGNTEAFF; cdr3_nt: TGTGCCAGCTCACAACAGGGCAACACTGAAGCTTTCTTT
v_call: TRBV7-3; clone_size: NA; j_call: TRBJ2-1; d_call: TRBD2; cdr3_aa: CASSLGTSAYNEQFF; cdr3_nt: TGTGCCAGCAGCTTAGGCACTAGCGCCTACAATGAGCAGTTCTTC
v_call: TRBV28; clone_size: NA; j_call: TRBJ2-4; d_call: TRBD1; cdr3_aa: CASSRDSPGKSIQYF; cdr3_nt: TGTGCCAGCAGCCGGGACAGTCCAGGCAAAAGCATTCAGTACTTC
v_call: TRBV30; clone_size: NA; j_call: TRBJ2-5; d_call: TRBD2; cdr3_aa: CAWSVGGSGTQYF; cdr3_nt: TGTGCCTGGAGTGTCGGGGGGAGTGGGACCCAGTACTTC
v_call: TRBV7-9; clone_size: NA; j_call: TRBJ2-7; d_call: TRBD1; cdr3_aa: CASSTGQGIWEQYF; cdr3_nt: TGTGCCAGCAGCACCGGACAGGGGATCTGGGAGCAGTACTTC
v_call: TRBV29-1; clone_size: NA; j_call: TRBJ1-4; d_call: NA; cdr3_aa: CSVEGEEEKLFF; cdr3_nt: TGCAGCGTTGAAGGGGAGGAGGAAAAACTGTTTTTT
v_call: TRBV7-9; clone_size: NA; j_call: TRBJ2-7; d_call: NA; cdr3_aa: CASLEFADEQYF; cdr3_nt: TGTGCCAGTTTAGAGTTCGCGGACGAGCAGTACTTC
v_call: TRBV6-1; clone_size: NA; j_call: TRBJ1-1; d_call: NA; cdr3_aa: CASSLIKGGTEAFF; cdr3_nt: TGTGCCAGCAGTCTAATTAAAGGGGGCACTGAAGCTTTCTTT
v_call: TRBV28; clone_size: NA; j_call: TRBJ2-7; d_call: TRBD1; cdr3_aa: CASSFRQGALYEQYF; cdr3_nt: TGTGCCAGCAGTTTTCGACAGGGGGCCTTGTACGAGCAGTACTTC
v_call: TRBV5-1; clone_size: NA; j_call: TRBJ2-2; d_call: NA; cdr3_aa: CASSLAGSYAGELFF; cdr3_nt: TGCGCCAGCAGCTTGGCTGGCTCGTACGCCGGGGAGCTGTTTTTT
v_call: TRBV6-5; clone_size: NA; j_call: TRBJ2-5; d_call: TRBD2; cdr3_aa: CASRRTSGLQETQYF; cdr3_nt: TGTGCCAGCAGACGGACTAGCGGGCTCCAAGAGACCCAGTACTTC
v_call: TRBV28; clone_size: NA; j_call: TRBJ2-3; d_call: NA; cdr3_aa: CASSSVDTQYF; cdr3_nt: TGTGCCAGCAGTTCTGTAGATACGCAGTATTTT
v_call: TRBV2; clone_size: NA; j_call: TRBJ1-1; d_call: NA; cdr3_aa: CASSERALIANTEAFF; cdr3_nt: TGTGCCAGCAGTGAACGCGCACTTATAGCGAACACTGAAGCTTTCTTT
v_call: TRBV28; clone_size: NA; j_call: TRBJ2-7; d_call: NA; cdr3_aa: CASSLTLRGSSYEQYF; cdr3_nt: TGTGCCAGCAGTTTAACCCTGAGAGGGAGCTCCTACGAGCAGTACTTC
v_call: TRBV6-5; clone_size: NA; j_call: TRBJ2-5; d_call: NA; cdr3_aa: CASSYGVSRWETQYF; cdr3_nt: TGTGCCAGCAGTTACGGTGTGAGCCGGTGGGAGACCCAGTACTTC
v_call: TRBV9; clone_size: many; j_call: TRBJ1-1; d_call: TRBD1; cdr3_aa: CASSRGGGGGTEAFF; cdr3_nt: TGTGCCAGCAGCAGAGGGGGCGGCGGAGGGACTGAAGCTTTCTTT
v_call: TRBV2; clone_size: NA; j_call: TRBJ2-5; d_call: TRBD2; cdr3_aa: CASTPLLAGEGETQYF; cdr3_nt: TGTGCCAGCACTCCCCTATTAGCGGGAGAGGGGGAGACCCAGTACTTC
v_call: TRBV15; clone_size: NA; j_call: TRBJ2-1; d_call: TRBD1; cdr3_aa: CATSWGRQGAGNEQFF; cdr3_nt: TGTGCCACCAGCTGGGGCCGACAGGGGGCAGGGAATGAGCAGTTCTTC
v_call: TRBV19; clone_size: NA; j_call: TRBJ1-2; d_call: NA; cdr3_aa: CASSISRGYTF; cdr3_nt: TGTGCCAGTAGTATCTCGCGTGGCTACACCTTC
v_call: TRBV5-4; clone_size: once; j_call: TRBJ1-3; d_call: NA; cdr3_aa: CASSPDSLLNTIYF; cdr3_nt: TGTGCCAGCAGCCCGGACAGTCTCCTAAACACCATATATTTT
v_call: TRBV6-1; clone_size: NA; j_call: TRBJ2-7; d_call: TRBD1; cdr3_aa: CASSEWGQGADYEQYF; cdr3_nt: TGTGCCAGCAGTGAATGGGGGCAGGGGGCTGACTACGAGCAGTACTTC